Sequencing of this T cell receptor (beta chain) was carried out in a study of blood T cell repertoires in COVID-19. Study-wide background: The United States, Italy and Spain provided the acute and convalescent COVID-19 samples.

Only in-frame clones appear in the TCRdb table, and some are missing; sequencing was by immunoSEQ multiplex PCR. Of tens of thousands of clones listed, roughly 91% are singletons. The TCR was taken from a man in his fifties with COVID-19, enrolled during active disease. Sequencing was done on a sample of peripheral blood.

The CDR3 loop reads CASSKESGTSGRGTYEQYF. CDR3 bases: TGTGCCAGCAGCAAAGAAAGTGGGACTAGCGGGAGGGGTACCTACGAGCAGTACTTC. The chain has TRBV21-1 and TRBJ2-7; the table's D call of TRBD2 was not tested on the DNA. TRBV21-1 is noted as a pseudogene. This CDR3 has 19 residues.